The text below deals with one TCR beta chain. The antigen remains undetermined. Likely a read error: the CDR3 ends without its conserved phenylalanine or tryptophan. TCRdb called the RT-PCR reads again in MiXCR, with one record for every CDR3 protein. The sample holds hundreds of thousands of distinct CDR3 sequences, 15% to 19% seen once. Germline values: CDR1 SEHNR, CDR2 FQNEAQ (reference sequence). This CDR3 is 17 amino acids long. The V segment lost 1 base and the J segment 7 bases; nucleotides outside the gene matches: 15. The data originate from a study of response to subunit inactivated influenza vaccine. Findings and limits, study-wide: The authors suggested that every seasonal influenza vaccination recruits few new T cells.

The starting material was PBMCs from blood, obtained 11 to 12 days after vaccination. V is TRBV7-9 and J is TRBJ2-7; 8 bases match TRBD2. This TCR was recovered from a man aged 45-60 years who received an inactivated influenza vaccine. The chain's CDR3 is CASSLGPVVAGSGEQYS. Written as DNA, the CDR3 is TGTGCCAGCAGCTTAGGCCCCGTGGTAGCGGGGTCGGGTGAGCAGTACTCC.